The source of this TCR beta chain is a study of OX40 agonist ivuxolimab in advanced cancers. Across the whole study: The drug used for patients, ivuxolimab, was an agonistic anti-OX40 (CD134) antibody. Study-wide findings and caveats: With doses of 0.1 to 3.0 mg/kg, CD4+ and CD8+ blood T cells had undergone clonal expansion by week 6.

Profiling relied on immunoSEQ multiplex PCR, and the TCRdb table lists in-frame clones only, not all of them. In the table there are around 73,000 clones, over 80% of which are singletons. On this clone: As yet, its antigen is unknown.

Germline V CDR1 and CDR2: LNHDA, SQIVND (reference sequence). This CDR3 is built from 15 residues. With 3 bases removed from V and 2 bases from J, the gap between germline ends came to 13 bases. This sequence originates from an adult with an advanced solid tumor such as melanoma, head and neck, liver or kidney cancer. The V call is TRBV19, the J call TRBJ2-5; a weak D match, TRBD2 (6 bases). Sequenced here: CD4+ or CD8+ T cells sorted from blood, sampled in a trial of the OX40 agonist ivuxolimab. CDR3 DNA sequence: TGTGCCAGTAGTATGGGGGGAGGTTGGCAAGAGACCCAGTACTTC. Translation gives CASSMGGGWQETQYF.